A selection of T cell receptor beta chains follows, all from one sample in a study of early T cells in non-severe SARS-CoV-2 infection. Each CDR3 protein gets one entry after TCRdb re-called the 5' RACE reads with MiXCR. The sample records 95,000 to 150,000 distinct CDR3 sequences, about 16% being singletons. Source material: whole blood. These receptors were collected from an adult who was a healthcare worker with PCR-confirmed SARS-CoV-2 infection or an uninfected control (not recorded which). The CDR3 runs from the conserved cysteine through the conserved F or W. D genes are given only for firm matches. The size of a clone is reported for some rows only, either as once, few or many, or as a class for expanded clones.

d_gene | j_gene | v_gene | abundance | CDR3aa | CDR3nt
TRBD1 | TRBJ2-4 | TRBV7-9 | few | CASNGVLQGARDIQYF | TGTGCCAGCAATGGAGTGCTACAGGGGGCGAGGGACATTCAGTACTTC
. | TRBJ1-5 | TRBV10-3 | few | CAISEGDTNSNQPQHF | TGTGCCATCAGTGAGGGAGACACGAATAGCAATCAGCCCCAGCATTTT
. | TRBJ2-7 | TRBV6-1 | many | CASSEDILLNEQYF | TGTGCCAGCAGTGAAGATATCCTTCTCAACGAGCAGTACTTC
TRBD1 | TRBJ2-7 | TRBV20-1 | few | CSARRQGSYEQYF | TGCAGTGCTAGAAGACAGGGTTCCTACGAGCAGTACTTC
TRBD2 | TRBJ2-5 | TRBV7-3 | few | CASSLTGRGGAQETQYF | TGTGCCAGCAGCTTAACGGGCCGCGGGGGGGCCCAAGAGACCCAGTACTTC
. | TRBJ2-3 | TRBV12-3/TRBV12-4 | once | CASTLGPADTQYF | TGTGCCAGCACCCTTGGACCCGCGGATACGCAGTATTTT
TRBD1 | TRBJ1-5 | TRBV2 | . | CASSEGRGRNQPQHF | TGTGCCAGCAGTGAAGGCAGGGGGCGGAATCAGCCCCAGCATTTT
. | TRBJ2-7 | TRBV5-5 | few | CASSWQPRDEQYF | TGTGCCAGCAGCTGGCAGCCAAGAGACGAGCAGTACTTC
. | TRBJ2-5 | TRBV5-6 | few | CASSRRTTRGETQYF | TGTGCCAGCAGCAGGAGGACGACCCGAGGAGAGACCCAGTACTTC
. | TRBJ1-1 | TRBV20-1 | few | CSAKQGFTEAFF | TGCAGTGCCAAACAGGGCTTCACTGAAGCTTTCTTT
TRBD2 | TRBJ2-3 | TRBV11-1 | . | CASSSRLAGGSDTQYF | TGTGCCAGCAGCTCAAGACTAGCGGGGGGGTCAGATACGCAGTATTTT
TRBD1 | TRBJ2-2 | TRBV5-1 | . | CASSLGQGATGELFF | TGCGCCAGCAGCCTCGGACAGGGGGCAACCGGGGAGCTGTTTTTT
. | TRBJ1-1 | TRBV9 | many | CASSVARDTEAFF | TGTGCCAGCAGCGTAGCGAGGGACACTGAAGCTTTCTTT
. | TRBJ2-1 | TRBV2 | few | CASIHSYNEQFF | TGTGCCAGCATCCACAGCTACAATGAGCAGTTCTTC
. | TRBJ2-1 | TRBV4-1 | . | CASKGGLYNEQFF | TGCGCCAGCAAAGGGGGGCTGTACAATGAGCAGTTCTTC
. | TRBJ1-3 | TRBV3-1 | . | CASSQAYGGNTIYF | TGTGCCAGCAGCCAAGCATACGGGGGAAACACCATATATTTT
. | TRBJ1-5 | TRBV6-1 | many | CASSEMEGEHF | TGTGCCAGCAGTGAAATGGAGGGCGAGCATTTT
. | TRBJ2-7 | TRBV6-1 | few | CASRPTAIYEQYF | TGTGCCAGCAGGCCGACGGCAATCTACGAGCAGTACTTC
. | TRBJ2-6 | TRBV6-1 | many | CASGSGANVLTF | TGTGCCAGCGGGTCTGGGGCCAACGTCCTGACTTTC
. | TRBJ1-1 | TRBV5-1 | few | CASSRTSGGMNTEAFF | TGCGCCAGCAGCCGGACGTCAGGAGGGATGAACACTGAAGCTTTCTTT
. | TRBJ1-1 | TRBV18 | . | CASSRVKINTEAFF | TGTGCCAGCTCAAGAGTAAAAATAAACACTGAAGCTTTCTTT
. | TRBJ2-2 | TRBV7-9 | few | CASSRVNLGPANTGELFF | TGTGCCAGCAGCCGGGTCAATCTCGGCCCTGCGAACACCGGGGAGCTGTTTTTT
. | TRBJ2-1 | TRBV12-3/TRBV12-4 | . | CASSDPGSVTYNEQFF | TGTGCCAGCAGTGACCCGGGGAGTGTCACCTACAATGAGCAGTTCTTC
. | TRBJ1-3 | TRBV9 | few | CASSAAGGGSGNTIYF | TGTGCCAGCAGCGCCGCTGGAGGGGGCTCTGGAAACACCATATATTTT